The next 28 T cell receptor beta chains were all read from a single sample in a study of T-cell reconstitution after alpha-beta-depleted transplantation in children. A TCRbeta library incorporating unique molecular identifiers was prepared. TCRdb recomputed calls from the PCR reads with MiXCR, one row per CDR3 protein. This sample yields 200,000 to 300,000 distinct CDR3 sequences, of which roughly 26% are seen a single time; about 2.6% belongs to the top ten. The specimen comprised PBMCs, sampled before TCRalphabeta/CD19-depleted stem cell transplant. The receptors come from a girl aged 2 to 9 with Fanconi anemia, due to receive a stem cell transplant.

The sample holds a few counts of this clonotype. The chain carries TRBV5-1 and TRBJ2-1; D is perhaps TRBD1 (7 bases). There are 15 residues in the CDR3. V dropped 0 bases and J dropped 9 bases, with 16 bases sitting between them. Germline loops: CDR1 SGHRS, CDR2 YFSETQ. The CDR3 here is CASSLEGRGATEQFF. CDR3 bases: TGCGCCAGCAGCTTGGAGGGCAGGGGGGCGACTGAGCAGTTCTTC.

V gene TRBV24-1 combines with J gene TRBJ1-1, with D possibly being TRBD1 (5 bases). Germline V gives CDR1 KGHDR, CDR2 SFDVKD. The CDR3 is made up of 13 amino acids. V was clipped by 4 bases and J by 3 bases, with 8 bases between them. CDR3 region: CATSDGGDTEAFF. CDR3 DNA sequence: TGTGCCACCAGTGACGGGGGAGACACTGAAGCTTTCTTT.

This chain uses TRBV5-4 with TRBJ2-1; 13 bases line up with TRBD2. After removal of 2 bases from V and 2 bases from J, the junction contained 7 bases not matched to a gene. The CDR3 totals 18 residues. CDR1 is SGHNT, CDR2 YYREEE, per germline (reference sequence). CDR3 sequence reads: CASSLGTSGKGPYNEQFF. The CDR3, as DNA: TGTGCCAGCAGCTTAGGGACTAGCGGGAAGGGCCCCTACAATGAGCAGTTCTTC.

V usage is TRBV13 and J usage is TRBJ1-1; perhaps TRBD1 as D (5 bases). Trimming pared 10 bases from V and 7 bases from J, leaving 16 bases between. The V gene's germline CDR1 is PRHDT and CDR2 FYEKMQ (reference sequence). This CDR3 region has 12 residues. The CDR3: CAMGRGGSEAFF. The CDR3 DNA sequence: TGTGCCATGGGCCGCGGGGGGAGTGAAGCTTTCTTT.

The chain recombines TRBV7-6 with TRBJ2-5, with a possible D match to TRBD2 (6 bases). The germline CDR1 and CDR2 sequences are SGHVS and FNYEAQ. V was shortened by 5 bases and J by 5 bases, with 9 bases between the two germline ends. There are 12 residues in the CDR3. This CDR3 is CASSGTRETQYF. Here the CDR3 DNA reads TGTGCCAGCAGCGGGACTCGGGAGACCCAGTACTTC.

The chain carries TRBV24-1 and TRBJ2-6; 7 nucleotides match TRBD2. J lost 0 bases, V lost 4 bases, and 14 bases had no gene match. The CDR3 has 20 amino acids. The germline gives CDR1 KGHDR, CDR2 SFDVKD. CDR3: CATSDVTSESSASGANVLTF. CDR3 nucleotide sequence: TGTGCCACCAGTGACGTTACTAGCGAGTCCTCGGCCTCTGGGGCCAACGTCCTGACTTTC.

This clonotype occurred many times. This sequence joins TRBV5-5 and TRBJ2-5; D might be TRBD1 (6 bases). The germline V gene has CDR1 SGHKS and CDR2 YYEKEE (reference sequence). The CDR3 is made up of 15 amino acids. V dropped 4 bases and J dropped 1 base, with 14 bases sitting between them. In DNA, the CDR3 is TGTGCCAGCAGCGTACGACAGGCCATCCAAGAGACCCAGTACTTC. It is translated as CASSVRQAIQETQYF.

This clonotype has just a few counts. The rearrangement links TRBV7-2 to TRBJ2-2; no firm D call. The CDR3 covers 16 residues. The germline gives CDR1 SGHTA, CDR2 FQGNSA. The V and J ends lost 2 bases and 5 bases respectively, with 15 bases between them. The CDR3 region has the DNA TGTGCCAGCAGCTTACGGCCCCAACTAACGACCGGGGAGCTGTTTTTT. This translates into CASSLRPQLTTGELFF. Supplemented by reference TRBV7-2 and TRBJ2-2, the full variable domain reads GAGVSQSPSNKVTEKGKDVELRCDPISGHTALYWYRQSLGQGLEFLIYFQGNSAPDKSGLPSDRFSAERTGGSVSTLTIQRTQQEDSAVYLCASSLRPQLTTGELFFGEGSRLTVL.

This clonotype was seen at least ten times. The chain couples TRBV29-1 to TRBJ2-1; D gene uncertain. Germline assignment: CDR1 SQVTM and CDR2 ANQGSEA. This CDR3 comprises 16 residues. Trimming removed 0 bases at V and 0 bases at J, with 12 bases between. The chain's CDR3 is CSVEDLQASSYNEQFF. The DNA for the CDR3 is TGCAGCGTTGAAGACTTGCAGGCGAGCTCCTACAATGAGCAGTTCTTC.

This clonotype turned up a few times. This rearrangement joins TRBV6-5 to TRBJ2-1; 14 bases map to TRBD2. CDR3 length: 15 residues. The germline CDR1 and CDR2 sequences are MNHEY and SVGAGI. After removal of 2 bases from V and 8 bases from J, the junction contained 2 bases not matched to a gene. The CDR3 here is CASSYRGLAGDEQFF. As DNA, the CDR3 is TGTGCCAGCAGTTACAGGGGACTAGCGGGGGATGAGCAGTTCTTC.

The V gene is TRBV20-1, the J gene TRBJ2-3; D is uncertain. Trimming pared 6 bases from V and 2 bases from J, leaving 18 bases between. This CDR3 comprises 15 residues. Germline-derived CDR1 and CDR2 are DFQATT and SNEGSKA (reference sequence). DNA for the CDR3: TGCAGTGCCCTAAACCAGAGATACTCCACAGATACGCAGTATTTT. This gives the protein CSALNQRYSTDTQYF.

The chain is built from TRBV11-2 and TRBJ1-5; the D gene is possibly TRBD1 (5 bases). The CDR3 contains 15 residues. Germline CDR1 and CDR2: SGHAT and FQNNGV. V was pared by 0 bases and J by 5 bases, with 11 bases between. CDR3 in amino acids: CASSLDGAGDQPQHF. The CDR3 region has the DNA TGTGCCAGCAGCTTAGACGGCGCGGGGGATCAGCCCCAGCATTTT.

The DNA of the CDR3 is TGTGCCAGCAGCCCGAATAGCGGGGGGGCCTCATATTTT. This gives the protein CASSPNSGGASYF. The chain employs TRBV9 and TRBJ2-3; TRBD2 agrees at 11 bases. The junction had 10 bases not matched to a gene; V was cut back by 4 bases and J by 15 bases. CDR1 SGDLS and CDR2 YYNGEE come from the germline V gene. This CDR3 spans 13 amino acids.

The V gene is TRBV28, the J gene TRBJ2-3; 7 bases line up with TRBD1. The CDR3 extends over 17 amino acids. After removal of 8 bases from V and 1 base from J, the junction contained 15 bases not matched to a gene. In germline, CDR1 is MDHEN, CDR2 SYDVKM. DNA of the CDR3: TGTGCCAGCGCCGAAATTTACAGGGGAGTCGGCACAGATACGCAGTATTTT. The encoded protein is CASAEIYRGVGTDTQYF.

The chain joins TRBV3-1 to TRBJ2-7; 8 nucleotides match TRBD2. Germline-derived CDR1 and CDR2 are LGHDT and YNNKEL (reference sequence). This CDR3 has 16 amino acids. V gave up 5 bases and J gave up 0 bases; unmatched junction bases: 9. CDR3 in amino acids: CASSAELAASSYEQYF. As DNA, the CDR3 is TGTGCCAGCAGCGCTGAACTAGCGGCAAGCTCCTACGAGCAGTACTTC.

This clonotype was detected ten times or more. J is TRBJ2-7 and V is TRBV29-1, with 8 bases identical to TRBD1. V lost 6 bases, J lost 5 bases, and 12 bases stayed unmatched. This CDR3 is 14 amino acids long. Germline V lookup: CDR1 SQVTM, CDR2 ANQGSEA. The CDR3 nucleotides are TGCAGCGTGCTGACATGGACAGGGTCCAACGAGCAGTACTTC. As protein: CSVLTWTGSNEQYF.

This clonotype was counted only a few times. V and J are TRBV10-2 and TRBJ2-3; D may be TRBD1 (5 bases). Trimming removed 6 bases at V and 6 bases at J, with 16 bases between. This CDR3 is built from 14 residues. CDR1 is WSHSY, CDR2 SAAADI, per germline. CDR3 nucleotides: TGCGCCAGCAGCGACTCGCCGTCAGGGGATACGCAGTATTTT. This encodes CASSDSPSGDTQYF.

This sequence joins TRBV5-1 and TRBJ1-1, with 8 nucleotides matching TRBD1. From germline, CDR1 is SGHRS and CDR2 YFSETQ. V was clipped by 4 bases and J by 1 base; unmatched bases: 3. The CDR3 runs to 14 residues. CDR3 sequence: CASSVDRGNTEAFF. For the CDR3, the DNA is TGCGCCAGCAGCGTCGACAGGGGGAACACTGAAGCTTTCTTT.

This chain connects TRBV6-5 to TRBJ2-5, with 8 bases aligning to TRBD1. V gave up 2 bases and J gave up 0 bases; unmatched junction bases: 5. CDR1 and CDR2 from the germline V gene are MNHEY and SVGAGI. The CDR3 length is 16 residues. CDR3 sequence reads: CASSYAWTGHQETQYF. The CDR3, as DNA: TGTGCCAGCAGTTACGCCTGGACAGGGCACCAAGAGACCCAGTACTTC.

The genes are TRBV29-1 and TRBJ2-7; a possible D gene is TRBD2 (6 bases). Germline loops: CDR1 SQVTM, CDR2 ANQGSEA. Trimming cost V 6 bases and J 3 bases, with 12 bases left between them. This CDR3 spans 12 amino acids. Here the CDR3 reads CSVRGTVYEQYF. The CDR3 bases are TGCAGCGTGAGAGGGACTGTCTACGAGCAGTACTTC.

CDR3 loop: CASSSKPGWETQYF. The CDR3 DNA is TGTGCCAGCAGCTCTAAACCGGGGTGGGAGACCCAGTACTTC. J is TRBJ2-5 and V is TRBV7-2, with D tentatively TRBD2 (5 bases). Germline CDR1 SGHTA, CDR2 FQGNSA. This CDR3 has 14 amino acids. The ends were cut back, 4 bases at V and 5 bases at J, with 14 bases in the middle.

J is TRBJ2-1 and V is TRBV4-2; tentatively, D is TRBD1 (6 bases). This CDR3 has 15 residues. The germline V and J ends were trimmed by 0 bases and 6 bases, with 12 bases remaining between them. The germline CDR1 and CDR2 sequences are LGHNA and YNFKEQ. The CDR3 reads CASSQDPGVSNEQFF. CDR3 nucleotides: TGTGCCAGCAGCCAAGATCCAGGGGTCAGCAATGAGCAGTTCTTC.

The CDR3 coding sequence is TGTGCCAGCAGCTTAACCCTAGCGGGGAACAATGAGCAGTTCTTC. It translates to CASSLTLAGNNEQFF. The chain is built from TRBV7-3 and TRBJ2-1; TRBD2 agrees at 9 bases. The CDR3 consists of 15 residues. Germline V CDR1 and CDR2: SGHTA, FQGTGA. Trimming cost V 0 bases and J 5 bases; bases outside gene matches: 2.

This clonotype appeared a few times. V is TRBV28 and J is TRBJ1-5, with D unresolved. Trimming pared 3 bases from V and 5 bases from J, leaving 14 bases between. Germline CDR1 is MDHEN and CDR2 is SYDVKM. This CDR3 has 15 residues. The CDR3 nucleotides are TGTGCCAGCAGTTTGTTCAGGAACGGGGATCAGCCCCAGCATTTT. Protein product: CASSLFRNGDQPQHF.

Remarks on this clonotype: A read error may explain this, as a much larger clone is one base away. The chain recombines TRBV29-1 with TRBJ2-7; D may be TRBD2 (6 bases). The CDR3 has 11 amino acids. V was shortened by 4 bases and J by 5 bases, with 9 bases between the two germline ends. Germline CDR1 SQVTM, CDR2 ANQGSEA. CDR3 amino acids: CSVGGNHEQYF. The CDR3 DNA sequence: TGCAGCGTTGGCGGGAACCACGAGCAGTACTTC.

The table lists this clonotype with many counts. V and J are TRBV6-5 and TRBJ1-1; 12 bases align to TRBD1. The CDR3 spans 17 residues. Germline trimming cut 2 bases from V and 4 bases from J; bases unmatched to any gene: 8. CDR1 is MNHEY, CDR2 SVGAGI, per germline. The CDR3 coding sequence is TGTGCCAGCAGTTACACTATGGGACAGGGGGCAGTCACTGAAGCTTTCTTT. Amino acid sequence: CASSYTMGQGAVTEAFF.

In DNA form, the CDR3 reads TGTGCCAGCAGTTACTCGCCTGTCACAGGGGCTGGGGCCAACGTCCTGACTTTC. It yields the protein CASSYSPVTGAGANVLTF. The J gene is TRBJ2-6, the V gene TRBV6-5; 7 bases line up with TRBD1. V trimming: 0 bases; J trimming: 2 bases; junction bases outside the gene matches: 7. This CDR3 is 18 amino acids long. Germline V gene data show CDR1 as MNHEY and CDR2 as SVGAGI.

There are many counts of this clonotype. This chain uses TRBV29-1 with TRBJ1-6; weak D call: TRBD1 (5 bases). The CDR3 is 13 amino acids. Germline lookup yields CDR1 SQVTM and CDR2 ANQGSEA. V lost 4 bases and J 6 bases, leaving 10 bases between the germline ends. In DNA form, the CDR3 reads TGCAGCGTTGCCGGGACCGCTAATTCACCCCTCCACTTT. Translated, it gives CSVAGTANSPLHF.